The entry below gives a single T cell receptor (beta chain) sequence along with its context. The data originate from a study of blood T cell repertoires in COVID-19. Study-level information: Italy, Spain and the United States were the sources of the convalescent and acute COVID-19 samples. PBMCs, B-cell-depleted T cells, or T cells provided the cDNA or gDNA that made up the material.

Per the original methods: Quantification of nucleated cells was approximated via reference gene primer amplification. Repertoires were generated with immunoSEQ multiplex PCR, while TCRdb's copy carries only in-frame clones and drops some. From that table come the V and J calls and clone size; the DNA was used to work out D and trimming. Of under 300,000 clones in the sample, about nine tenths were seen once. The CDR3 runs 13 residues. CDR1 and CDR2 from the germline V gene are LNHDA and SQIVND (reference sequence). After removal of 3 bases from V and 6 bases from J, the junction contained 4 bases not matched to a gene. Those enrolled in Seattle joined during active infection and were followed longitudinally afterward.

Sequenced: peripheral blood. This clonotype was obtained from a woman under 40 with COVID-19, enrolled during active disease. V is TRBV19 and J is TRBJ1-1; TRBD1 aligns across 7 bases. CDR3 in DNA: TGTGCCAGTAGTATGACAGGGCTTGCTGAAGCTTTCTTT. The encoded protein is CASSMTGLAEAFF.